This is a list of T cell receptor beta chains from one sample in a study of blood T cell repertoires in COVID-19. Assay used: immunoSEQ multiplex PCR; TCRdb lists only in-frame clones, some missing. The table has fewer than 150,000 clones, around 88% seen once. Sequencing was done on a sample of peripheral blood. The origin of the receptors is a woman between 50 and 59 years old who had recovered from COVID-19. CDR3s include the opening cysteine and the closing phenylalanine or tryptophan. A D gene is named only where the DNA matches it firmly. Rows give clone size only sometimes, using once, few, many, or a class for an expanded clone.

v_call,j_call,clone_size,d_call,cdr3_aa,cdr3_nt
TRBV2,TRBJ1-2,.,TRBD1,CASYIQGNYGYTF,TGTGCCAGCTACATACAGGGGAACTATGGCTACACCTTC
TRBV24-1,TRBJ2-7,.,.,CATSGRDTYEQYF,TGTGCCACCAGTGGTCGGGACACCTACGAGCAGTACTTC
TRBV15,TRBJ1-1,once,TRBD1,CATSRDPGQTYEAFF,TGTGCCACCAGCAGAGATCCGGGACAGACCTACGAAGCTTTCTTT
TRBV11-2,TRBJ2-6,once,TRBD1,CASSRGQGALGANVLTF,TGTGCCAGCAGCCGGGGGCAGGGGGCGCTTGGGGCCAACGTCCTGACTTTC
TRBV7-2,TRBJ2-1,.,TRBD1,CASSLNGDSSYNEQFF,TGTGCCAGCAGCTTAAACGGGGACAGCTCCTACAATGAGCAGTTCTTC
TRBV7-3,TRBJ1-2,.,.,CASSLIGGGRVYGYTF,TGTGCCAGCAGCTTAATAGGCGGGGGGCGAGTCTATGGCTACACCTTC
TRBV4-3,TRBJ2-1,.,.,CASSQMAAGTYNEQFF,TGCGCCAGCAGCCAGATGGCGGCAGGGACCTACAATGAGCAGTTCTTC
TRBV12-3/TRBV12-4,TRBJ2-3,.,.,CASSLVRWDTQYF,TGTGCCAGCAGTTTGGTGAGGTGGGATACGCAGTATTTT
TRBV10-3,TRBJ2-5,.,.,CAISAHQETQYF,TGTGCCATCAGTGCACACCAGGAGACCCAGTACTTC
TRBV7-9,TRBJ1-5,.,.,CASSPSNTGNQPQHF,TGTGCCAGCAGCCCCAGCAATACAGGCAATCAGCCCCAGCATTTT
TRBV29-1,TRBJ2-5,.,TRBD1,CSGDRDETQYF,TGCAGCGGGGACAGGGACGAGACCCAGTACTTC
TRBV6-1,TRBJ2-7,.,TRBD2,CTSSETASGRTGQYF,TGTACCAGCAGTGAAACGGCTAGCGGGAGAACTGGGCAGTACTTC
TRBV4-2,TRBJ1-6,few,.,CASSHPPPGQYNSPLHF,TGTGCCAGCAGCCATCCCCCTCCGGGACAATATAATTCACCCCTCCACTTT
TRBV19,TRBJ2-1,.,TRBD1,CASSIYRGTYNEQFF,TGTGCCAGTAGTATTTACAGGGGCACCTACAATGAGCAGTTCTTC
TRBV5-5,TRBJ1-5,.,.,CASSPGSRNQPQHF,TGTGCCAGCAGCCCGGGATCACGCAATCAGCCCCAGCATTTT
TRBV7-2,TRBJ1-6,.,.,CASSLAYVSPLHF,TGTGCCAGCAGCTTAGCTTATGTTTCACCCCTCCACTTT
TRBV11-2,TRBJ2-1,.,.,CASSSLRGESNEQFF,TGTGCCAGCAGCTCCTTGCGCGGGGAAAGCAATGAGCAGTTCTTC
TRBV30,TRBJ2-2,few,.,CAHHGRNTGELFF,TGTGCCCATCACGGGAGGAACACCGGGGAGCTGTTTTTT
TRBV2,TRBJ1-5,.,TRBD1,CASSLGTAGQPQHF,TGTGCCAGCAGTCTCGGGACAGCTGGTCAGCCCCAGCATTTT
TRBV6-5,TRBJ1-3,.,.,CASSYSAVDSGNTIYF,TGTGCCAGCAGTTACTCTGCTGTAGACTCTGGAAACACCATATATTTT
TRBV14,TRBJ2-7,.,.,CASSQDSISYEQYF,TGTGCCAGCAGCCAAGACAGTATCTCCTACGAGCAGTACTTC
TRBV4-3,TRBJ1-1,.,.,CASSQSQGLRTEAFF,TGCGCCAGCAGCCAAAGCCAGGGGTTACGGACTGAAGCTTTCTTT
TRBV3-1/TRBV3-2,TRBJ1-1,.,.,CASSHMGRGTEAFF,TGTGCCAGCAGCCACATGGGGAGAGGCACTGAAGCTTTCTTT
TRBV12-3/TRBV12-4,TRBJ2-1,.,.,CASRTRGEQFF,TGTGCCAGCAGGACTAGGGGTGAGCAGTTCTTC
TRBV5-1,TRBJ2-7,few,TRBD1,CASTSGTGISYEQYF,TGCGCCAGCACGTCCGGGACAGGGATTTCCTACGAGCAGTACTTC
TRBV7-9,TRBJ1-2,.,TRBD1,CASSFGSTGVNYGYTF,TGTGCCAGCAGCTTTGGATCGACAGGGGTTAACTATGGCTACACCTTC
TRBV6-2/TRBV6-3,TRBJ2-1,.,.,CASSDRSSYNEQFF,TGTGCCAGCAGTGACAGGAGCTCCTACAATGAGCAGTTCTTC
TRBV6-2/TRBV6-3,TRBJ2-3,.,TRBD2,CASSYKPSGRNTQYF,TGTGCCAGCAGTTACAAGCCTAGCGGGAGGAATACGCAGTATTTT
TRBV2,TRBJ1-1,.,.,CASSVGSGVTEAFF,TGTGCCAGCAGTGTAGGTTCGGGGGTCACTGAAGCTTTCTTT
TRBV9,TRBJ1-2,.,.,CASSREYGYTF,TGTGCCAGCAGCAGGGAGTATGGCTACACCTTC
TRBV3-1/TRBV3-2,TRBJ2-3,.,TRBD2,CATKRGGLADTQYF,TGTGCCACCAAGCGGGGGGGCCTCGCAGATACGCAGTATTTT
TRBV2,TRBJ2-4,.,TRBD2,CASSLETSNIQYF,TGTGCCAGCAGTCTGGAGACTAGCAACATTCAGTACTTC
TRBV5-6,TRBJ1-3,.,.,CASSFGTGNTIYF,TGTGCCAGCAGCTTTGGCACTGGAAACACCATATATTTT
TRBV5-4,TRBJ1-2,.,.,CASSLTGLYGYTF,TGTGCCAGCAGCCTGACAGGTCTTTATGGCTACACCTTC
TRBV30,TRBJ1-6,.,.,CAWRFTGGYSPLHF,TGTGCCTGGAGGTTCACAGGAGGGTATTCACCCCTCCACTTT
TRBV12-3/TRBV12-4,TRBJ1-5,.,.,CASSFQEDQPQHF,TGTGCCAGCAGTTTTCAGGAGGATCAGCCCCAGCATTTT
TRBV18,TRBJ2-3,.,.,CASSDITDTQYF,TGTGCCAGCTCAGACATAACAGATACGCAGTATTTT
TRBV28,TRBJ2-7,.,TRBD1,CASSSDRRYEQYF,TGTGCCAGCAGTTCGGACAGGAGGTACGAGCAGTACTTC
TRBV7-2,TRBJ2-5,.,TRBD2,CASSSPWAGGTQYF,TGTGCCAGCAGCTCCCCCTGGGCGGGGGGGACCCAGTACTTC
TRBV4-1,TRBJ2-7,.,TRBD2,CASSQDATSGMAYEQYF,TGCGCCAGCAGCCAAGACGCGACTAGCGGGATGGCCTACGAGCAGTACTTC
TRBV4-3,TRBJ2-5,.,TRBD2,CASSQALAGYQETQYF,TGCGCCAGCAGCCAAGCGCTAGCGGGATACCAAGAGACCCAGTACTTC
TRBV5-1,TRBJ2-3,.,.,CASSLYGVRNTQYF,TGCGCCAGCAGCTTGTACGGGGTCAGGAATACGCAGTATTTT
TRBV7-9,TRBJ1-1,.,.,CASSGSGRNTEAFF,TGTGCCAGCAGCGGCTCGGGGAGAAACACTGAAGCTTTCTTT
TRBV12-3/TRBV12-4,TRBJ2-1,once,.,CASSLPPGEQFF,TGTGCCAGCAGTTTACCCCCGGGAGAGCAGTTCTTC
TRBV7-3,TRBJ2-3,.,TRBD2,CASSLMGLPSTDTQYF,TGTGCCAGCAGCTTAATGGGACTACCGAGTACAGATACGCAGTATTTT
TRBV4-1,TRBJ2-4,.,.,CASSQQTGTKNIQYF,TGCGCCAGCAGCCAACAAACCGGGACCAAAAACATTCAGTACTTC
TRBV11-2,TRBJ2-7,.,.,CASSLTDTNYEQYF,TGTGCCAGCAGCTTAACGGACACGAATTACGAGCAGTACTTC
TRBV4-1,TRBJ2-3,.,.,CASSQRGTASDTQYF,TGCGCCAGCAGCCAAAGGGGGACGGCCAGCGATACGCAGTATTTT
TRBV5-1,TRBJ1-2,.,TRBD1,CASSVGQDYGYTF,TGCGCCAGCAGCGTGGGACAGGACTATGGCTACACCTTC
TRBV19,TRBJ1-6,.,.,CASSIDQGGSSPLHF,TGTGCCAGTAGTATAGATCAAGGGGGAAGTTCACCCCTCCACTTT
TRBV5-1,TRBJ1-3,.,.,CASSSSTGASGNTIYF,TGCGCCAGCAGCTCATCGACAGGAGCCTCTGGAAACACCATATATTTT